The rows below give T cell receptor beta chains drawn from one sample of a study of graft-versus-host responses after intestinal transplantation. Antigen specificity for these receptors is unknown. Profiled with immunoSEQ multiplex PCR; TCRdb holds only in-frame clones, not every one. The repertoire has fewer than 80,000 clones, roughly nine tenths of them found once; the top ten carry less than 2%. This specimen was unstimulated CD8+ T cells sorted from spleen or lymph node cells, taken before transplant. Source of these receptors: a human donor who was the organ donor for an intestinal transplant. Each CDR3 is given with its conserved first and last residue. The order of the fields is clone size, D gene, J gene, V gene, CDR3 DNA, CDR3 protein. The D gene is left open where the match is weak. Size tells how often a clone was seen (once, few, many) or the class of an expanded clone, and some rows leave it out.

>.|.|TRBJ2-1|TRBV5-6
TGTGCCAGCAGCTGGGGCTCCGCCGGGACACAGTTCTTC
CASSWGSAGTQFF
>.|.|TRBJ2-2|TRBV19
TGTGCCAGTGCCGGGGTCTACACCGGGGAGCTGTTTTTT
CASAGVYTGELFF
>.|.|TRBJ1-1|TRBV27
TGTGCCAGCAGTTTGGAGGGGCAGGTTCGGAACACTGAAGCTTTCTTT
CASSLEGQVRNTEAFF
>.|TRBD1|TRBJ2-7|TRBV5-1
TGCGCCAGCAGCTGGACAGGGGGCTCCTACGAGCAGTACTTC
CASSWTGGSYEQYF
>.|TRBD2|TRBJ2-1|TRBV4-3
TGCGCCAGCAGCCAAGGGCCCCTTGTGCGGGAGGTCTCAAGCTCCTACAATGAGCAGTTCTTC
CASSQGPLVREVSSSYNEQFF
>.|TRBD1|TRBJ1-3|TRBV7-6
TGTGCCAGCAGCTTAAGGACTCCAGGGGGGAGTGGAAACACCATATATTTT
CASSLRTPGGSGNTIYF
>.|TRBD2|TRBJ2-1|TRBV7-8
TGTGCCAGCAGCCTCCTGGGCGGGAGGGCCTCATACAATGAGCAGTTCTTC
CASSLLGGRASYNEQFF
>.|TRBD2|TRBJ2-7|TRBV28
TGTGCCAGCAGTTTGAGGGCCGGGGGGGAGCAGTACTTC
CASSLRAGGEQYF
>.|TRBD2|TRBJ2-1|TRBV4-1
TGCGCCAGCAGCCAAGATCACGTGACTAGCGCCTACAATGAGCAGTTCTTC
CASSQDHVTSAYNEQFF
>.|.|TRBJ2-7|TRBV2
TGTGCCAGCAGGGGACTTTCGTCCTACGAGCAGTACTTC
CASRGLSSYEQYF
>.|.|TRBJ2-2|TRBV9
TGTGCCAGCAGCTCCCCCAGGGGATCAGTCCCGAACACCGGGGAGCTGTTTTTT
CASSSPRGSVPNTGELFF
>.|.|TRBJ2-7|TRBV2
TGTGCCAGCAGTGAATCGGGGGGCGAATCCTACGAGCAGTACTTC
CASSESGGESYEQYF
>.|.|TRBJ2-3|TRBV6-5
TGTGCCAGCAGCTCAACACGGGAGTTTGATACGCAGTATTTT
CASSSTREFDTQYF
>.|.|TRBJ1-1|TRBV5-6
TGTGCCAGCAGCTGGAATTTGCCAGGAACGAACACTGAAGCTTTCTTT
CASSWNLPGTNTEAFF
>.|.|TRBJ1-2|TRBV7-2
TGTGCCAGCAGCTGGTCAGAGAGAGGCTATGGCTACACCTTC
CASSWSERGYGYTF
>.|TRBD2|TRBJ2-1|TRBV7-9
TGTGCCAGCAGCTTAGTAGCGGGAGCCCTAGGGGGTGAGCAGTTCTTC
CASSLVAGALGGEQFF
>.|.|TRBJ2-3|TRBV6-5
TGTGCCAGCAGTGGCCAGATCAAGACAGATACGCAGTATTTT
CASSGQIKTDTQYF
>.|TRBD2|TRBJ2-5|TRBV7-9
TGTGCCAGCAGCCCACGGACTAGCGTAGAGACCCAGTACTTC
CASSPRTSVETQYF
>.|TRBD2|TRBJ2-5|TRBV6-1
TGTGCCAGCAGTGAAGCTGGACTAGCGGTCCAAGAGACCCAGTACTTC
CASSEAGLAVQETQYF
>.|TRBD1|TRBJ2-7|TRBV6-1
TGTGCCAGCCGGGACAGAGGATCCTACGAGCAGTACTTC
CASRDRGSYEQYF
>.|TRBD1|TRBJ1-2|TRBV9
TGTGCCAGCAAAGGACAGGGGACGTATGGCTACACCTTC
CASKGQGTYGYTF
>.|.|TRBJ1-2|TRBV20-1
TGCAGTGCTAGTTATTACTATGGCTACACCTTC
CSASYYYGYTF
>once|TRBD1|TRBJ2-5|TRBV30
TGTGCCTGGGTGGGACAGGGGAGCGATCAAGAGACCCAGTACTTC
CAWVGQGSDQETQYF
>.|TRBD2|TRBJ2-5|TRBV9
TGTGCCAGCAGCGTAGTGGCTAGCGGGGAGCAGTACTTC
CASSVVASGEQYF
>.|.|TRBJ2-1|TRBV7-3
TGTGCCAGCAGCCTGGATACAGGGACTGAGCAGTTCTTC
CASSLDTGTEQFF
>.|TRBD2|TRBJ2-2|TRBV7-3
TGTGCCAGCAGCCCGGGACTAGCGGGTGAAACCGGGGAGCTGTTTTTT
CASSPGLAGETGELFF
>.|TRBD1|TRBJ1-2|TRBV6-5
TGTGCCAGCAGTTACCTTCCAGGGGGCCCGAACTATGGCTACACCTTC
CASSYLPGGPNYGYTF
>.|TRBD2|TRBJ2-7|TRBV5-4
TGTGCCAGCAGCTCGGGACTAGCGTCCCACGAGCAGTACTTC
CASSSGLASHEQYF
>once|.|TRBJ1-2|TRBV5-8
TGTGCCAGCAGCTTGTGGGAGCCCCTGAGTAACTATGGCTACACCTTC
CASSLWEPLSNYGYTF
>.|.|TRBJ2-7|TRBV7-9
TGTGCCAGCAGCTCCGAGACAGGCTCCTACGAGCAGTACTTC
CASSSETGSYEQYF
>.|.|TRBJ2-3|TRBV4-1
TGCGCCAGCAGCCAACCCTCGGCAAGCGGCTTCACAGATACGCAGTATTTT
CASSQPSASGFTDTQYF
>.|TRBD2|TRBJ2-2|TRBV6-5
TGTGCCAGCAGTTATTGGCCTAGCGGACCCGGGGAGCTGTTTTTT
CASSYWPSGPGELFF
>few|TRBD2|TRBJ2-1|TRBV6-6
TGTGCCAGCAGTTACGAGCGGGGCGGGGATGATGAGCAGTTCTTC
CASSYERGGDDEQFF
>.|TRBD1|TRBJ1-5|TRBV7-6
TGTGCCAGCAGCTTAGGGACAGGGGGCTATCAGCCCCAGCATTTT
CASSLGTGGYQPQHF
>once|.|TRBJ2-1|TRBV6-6
TGTGCCAGCCCCCTCCCCAGCGGAAAGCACAATGAGCAGTTCTTC
CASPLPSGKHNEQFF
>.|.|TRBJ1-1|TRBV4-3
TGCGCCAGCAGCCGGACAGATGGGTCTGAAGCTTTCTTT
CASSRTDGSEAFF
>.|.|TRBJ1-1|TRBV4-2
TGTGCCAGCAGCTCTACAGAGATCGCTGAAGCTTTCTTT
CASSSTEIAEAFF
>.|TRBD2|TRBJ2-1|TRBV9
TGTGCCAGCAGCGTAGGATGGGGGGGAGCGGGAGTTATGTTCTTC
CASSVGWGGAGVMFF
>.|TRBD2|TRBJ2-7|TRBV10-3
TGTGCCATCAGTGAGGCCGGGACTAGCGGGAGAGGGTCCTACGAGCAGTACTTC
CAISEAGTSGRGSYEQYF
>few|TRBD2|TRBJ2-3|TRBV6-4
TGTGCCAGCAGTGAATCAGCGGGAGGTGCAAATGCGCAGTATTTT
CASSESAGGANAQYF
>.|TRBD1|TRBJ2-1|TRBV2
TGTGCCAGCAGGTACAGGGGAAATGAGCAGTTCTTC
CASRYRGNEQFF
>few|TRBD1|TRBJ1-1|TRBV9
TGTGCCAGCAGCGTAGAAGGGGGCTGGGACACTGAAGCTTTCTTT
CASSVEGGWDTEAFF
>.|TRBD2|TRBJ2-1|TRBV10-1
TGCGCCAGCAGCCTAGGACTAGCGGGAGTGGGCAATGAGCAGTTCTTC
CASSLGLAGVGNEQFF
>.|TRBD1|TRBJ1-2|TRBV29-1
TGCAGCGTTGAGGACAGGGGGGCTGACTATGGCTACACCTTC
CSVEDRGADYGYTF
>.|.|TRBJ2-7|TRBV5-6
TGTGCCAGCAGCTTGGGCCAGGGGTCCCACGAGCAGTACTTC
CASSLGQGSHEQYF
>.|TRBD1|TRBJ1-1|TRBV6-5
TGTGCCAGCAGTTACTCGACAGGGGAGGCTTTCTTT
CASSYSTGEAFF